This T cell receptor beta chain is drawn from a study of blood T cell repertoires in COVID-19. For the study at large: The United States, Italy and Spain provided the acute and convalescent COVID-19 samples. PBMCs, B-cell-depleted T cells, or T cells provided the cDNA or gDNA that made up the material.

TCRdb's copy holds only in-frame clones and misses some; the assay was immunoSEQ multiplex PCR. The profile shows approximately 88,000 clones, over 65% of them singletons. The receptor's source is a woman in her 70s with acute or convalescent COVID-19. The specimen sequenced was peripheral blood.

The DNA for the CDR3 is TGTGCCTGGAGGCAACAGGGGGCGAACACCGGGGAGCTGTTTTTT. This translates into CAWRQQGANTGELFF. This rearrangement joins TRBV30 to TRBJ2-2; 8 bases match TRBD1. The germline CDR1 and CDR2 sequences are GTSNPN and SVGIG (reference sequence). After removal of 3 bases from V and 0 bases from J, the junction contained 3 bases not matched to a gene. This CDR3 is 15 amino acids long. Complete variable domain (other parts from reference TRBV30 and TRBJ2-2): SQTIHQWPATLVQPVGSPLSLECTVEGTSNPNLYWYRQAAGRGLQLLFYSVGIGQISSEVPQNLSASRPQDRQFILSSKKLLLSDSGFYLCAWRQQGANTGELFFGEGSRLTVL.